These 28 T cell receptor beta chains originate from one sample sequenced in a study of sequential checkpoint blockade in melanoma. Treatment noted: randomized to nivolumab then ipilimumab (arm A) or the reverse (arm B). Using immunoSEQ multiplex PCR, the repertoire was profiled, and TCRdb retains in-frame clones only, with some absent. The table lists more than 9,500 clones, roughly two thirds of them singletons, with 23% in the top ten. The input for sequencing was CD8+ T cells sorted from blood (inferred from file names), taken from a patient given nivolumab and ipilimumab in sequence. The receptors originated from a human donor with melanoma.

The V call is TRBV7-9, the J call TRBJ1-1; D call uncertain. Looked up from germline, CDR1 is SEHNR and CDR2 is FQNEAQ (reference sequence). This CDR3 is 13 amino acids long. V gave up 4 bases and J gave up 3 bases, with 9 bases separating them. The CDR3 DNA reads TGTGCCAGCAGCTCCTACGGGGACACTGAAGCTTTCTTT. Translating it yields CASSSYGDTEAFF.

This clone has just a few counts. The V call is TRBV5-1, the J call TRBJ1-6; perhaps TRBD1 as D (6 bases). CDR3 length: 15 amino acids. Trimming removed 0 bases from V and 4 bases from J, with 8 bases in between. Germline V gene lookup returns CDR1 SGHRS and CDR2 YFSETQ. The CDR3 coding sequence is TGCGCCAGCAGCTTGGGACAGGATTATAATTCACCCCTCCACTTT. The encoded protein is CASSLGQDYNSPLHF.

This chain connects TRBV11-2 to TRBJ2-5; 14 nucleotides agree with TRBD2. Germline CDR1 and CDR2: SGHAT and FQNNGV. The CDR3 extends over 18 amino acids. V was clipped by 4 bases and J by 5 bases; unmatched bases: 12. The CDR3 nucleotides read TGTGCCAGCAGCTCGGGACTAGCGGGAGCAGGGACGCTGGAGACCCAGTACTTC. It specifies CASSSGLAGAGTLETQYF.

The CDR3: CASSYGGGLTYEQYF. For the CDR3, the DNA is TGTGCCAGCAGTTACGGTGGAGGGTTGACCTACGAGCAGTACTTC. This sequence joins TRBV6-5 and TRBJ2-7, with D perhaps TRBD2 (6 bases). The germline V gene has CDR1 MNHEY and CDR2 SVGAGI. Trimming cost V 2 bases and J 2 bases, with 13 bases left between them. The CDR3 extends over 15 amino acids.

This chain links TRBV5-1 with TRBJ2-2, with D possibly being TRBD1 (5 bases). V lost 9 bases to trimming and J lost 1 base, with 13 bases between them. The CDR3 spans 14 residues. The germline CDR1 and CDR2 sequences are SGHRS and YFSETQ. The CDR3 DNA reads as TGCGCCACCACGAAGGGGCGGAACACCGGGGAGCTGTTTTTT. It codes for CATTKGRNTGELFF.

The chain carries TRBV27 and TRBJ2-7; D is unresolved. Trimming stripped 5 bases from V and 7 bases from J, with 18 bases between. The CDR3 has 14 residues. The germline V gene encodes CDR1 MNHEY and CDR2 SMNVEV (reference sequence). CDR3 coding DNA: TGTGCCAGCAGTGAGACGATTGGGCGTGGAGAGCAGTACTTC. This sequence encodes CASSETIGRGEQYF.

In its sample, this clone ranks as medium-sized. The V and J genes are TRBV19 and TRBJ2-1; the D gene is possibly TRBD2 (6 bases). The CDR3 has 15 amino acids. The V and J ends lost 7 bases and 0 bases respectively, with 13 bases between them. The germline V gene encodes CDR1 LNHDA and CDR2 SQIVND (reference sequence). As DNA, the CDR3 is TGTGCCAGTAAAGTTACTAGCAGCTCCTACAATGAGCAGTTCTTC. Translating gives CASKVTSSSYNEQFF.

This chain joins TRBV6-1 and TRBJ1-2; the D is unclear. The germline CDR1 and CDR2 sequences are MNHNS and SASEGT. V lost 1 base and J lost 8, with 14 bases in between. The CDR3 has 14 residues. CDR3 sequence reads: CASSEDPRWRGYTF. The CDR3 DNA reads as TGTGCCAGCAGTGAAGATCCCCGGTGGCGGGGCTACACCTTC.

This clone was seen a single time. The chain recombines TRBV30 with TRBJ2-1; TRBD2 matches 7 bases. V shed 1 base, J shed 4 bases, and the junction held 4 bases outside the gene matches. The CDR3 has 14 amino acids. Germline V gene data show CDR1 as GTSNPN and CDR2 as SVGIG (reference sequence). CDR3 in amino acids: CAWSEASGYNEQFF. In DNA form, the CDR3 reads TGTGCCTGGAGTGAGGCTAGCGGTTACAATGAGCAGTTCTTC.

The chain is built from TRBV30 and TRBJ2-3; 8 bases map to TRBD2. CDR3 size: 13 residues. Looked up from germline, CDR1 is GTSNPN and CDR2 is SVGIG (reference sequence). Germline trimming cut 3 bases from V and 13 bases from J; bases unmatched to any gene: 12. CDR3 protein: CAWREMGLGIEYF. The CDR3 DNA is TGTGCCTGGAGGGAAATGGGACTAGGTATCGAGTATTTT.

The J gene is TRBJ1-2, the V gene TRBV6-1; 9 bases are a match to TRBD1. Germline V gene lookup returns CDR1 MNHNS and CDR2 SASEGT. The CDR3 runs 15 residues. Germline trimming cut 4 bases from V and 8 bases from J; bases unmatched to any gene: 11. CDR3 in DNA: TGTGCCAGCAGTGGAACTGAGACAGGGGGAAAAGGCTACACCTTC. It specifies CASSGTETGGKGYTF.

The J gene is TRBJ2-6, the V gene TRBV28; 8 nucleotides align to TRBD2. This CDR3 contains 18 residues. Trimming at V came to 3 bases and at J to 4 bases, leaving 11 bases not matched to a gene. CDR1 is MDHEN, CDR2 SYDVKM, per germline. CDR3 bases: TGTGCCAGCAGTTTGGGGGTAGCTAGCGGGTCGGGGGCCAACGTCCTGACTTTC. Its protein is CASSLGVASGSGANVLTF.

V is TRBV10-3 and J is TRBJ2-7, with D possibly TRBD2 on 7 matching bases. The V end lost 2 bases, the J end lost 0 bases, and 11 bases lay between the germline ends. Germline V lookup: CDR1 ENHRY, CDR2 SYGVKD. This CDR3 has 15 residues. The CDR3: CAISEGGANSYEQYF. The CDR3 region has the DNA TGTGCCATCAGTGAGGGGGGGGCCAACTCCTACGAGCAGTACTTC.

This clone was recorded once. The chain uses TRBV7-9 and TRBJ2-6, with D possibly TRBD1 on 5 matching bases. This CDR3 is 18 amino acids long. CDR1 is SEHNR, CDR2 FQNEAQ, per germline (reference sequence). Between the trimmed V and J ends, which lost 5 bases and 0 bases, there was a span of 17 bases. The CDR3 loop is CASSLPAGILSGANVLTF. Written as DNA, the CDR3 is TGTGCCAGCAGCCTGCCGGCAGGGATACTCTCTGGGGCCAACGTCCTGACTTTC.

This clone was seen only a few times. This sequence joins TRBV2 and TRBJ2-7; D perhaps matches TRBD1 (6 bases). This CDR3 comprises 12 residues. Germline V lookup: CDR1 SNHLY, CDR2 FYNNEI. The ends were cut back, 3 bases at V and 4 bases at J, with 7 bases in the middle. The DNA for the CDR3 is TGTGCCAGCAGTGACAGGGGTTACGAGCAGTACTTC. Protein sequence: CASSDRGYEQYF.

The CDR3: CASRVDRGRNNEQFF. In DNA form, the CDR3 reads TGTGCCAGCAGGGTGGACAGGGGACGCAACAATGAGCAGTTCTTC. V is TRBV11-3 and J is TRBJ2-1, with TRBD1 identical over 9 bases. The germline gives CDR1 SGHNT, CDR2 YENEEA. The V and J ends lost 6 bases and 5 bases, in that order; junction bases with no gene match: 8. CDR3 length: 15 residues.

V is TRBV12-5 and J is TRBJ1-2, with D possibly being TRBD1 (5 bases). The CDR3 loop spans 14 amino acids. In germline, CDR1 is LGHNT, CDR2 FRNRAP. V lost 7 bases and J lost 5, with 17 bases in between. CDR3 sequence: CASAKSGSGYGYTF. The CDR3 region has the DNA TGTGCTAGTGCAAAGTCAGGGTCTGGTTATGGCTACACCTTC. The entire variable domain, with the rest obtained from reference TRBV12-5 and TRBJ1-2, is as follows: DARVTQTPRHKVTEMGQEVTMRCQPILGHNTVFWYRQTMMQGLELLAYFRNRAPLDDSGMPKDRFSAEMPDATLATLKIQPSEPRDSAVYFCASAKSGSGYGYTFGSGTRLTVV.

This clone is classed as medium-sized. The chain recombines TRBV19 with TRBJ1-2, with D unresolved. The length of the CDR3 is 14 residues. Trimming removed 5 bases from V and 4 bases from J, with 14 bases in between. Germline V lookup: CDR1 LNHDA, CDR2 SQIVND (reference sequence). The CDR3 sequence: CASSRAGEFYGYTF. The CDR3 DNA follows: TGTGCCAGTAGTCGGGCCGGGGAATTCTATGGCTACACCTTC.

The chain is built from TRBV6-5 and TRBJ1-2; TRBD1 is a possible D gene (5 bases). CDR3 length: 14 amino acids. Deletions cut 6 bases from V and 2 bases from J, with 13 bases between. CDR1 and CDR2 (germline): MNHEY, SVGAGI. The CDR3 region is CASSPTGQNYGYTF. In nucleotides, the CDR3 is TGTGCCAGCAGCCCGACTGGACAAAACTATGGCTACACCTTC.

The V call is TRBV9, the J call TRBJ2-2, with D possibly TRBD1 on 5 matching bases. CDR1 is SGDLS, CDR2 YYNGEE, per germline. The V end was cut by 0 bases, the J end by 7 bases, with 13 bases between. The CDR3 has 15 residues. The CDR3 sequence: CASSVEGRANGELFF. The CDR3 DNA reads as TGTGCCAGCAGCGTAGAAGGCAGGGCTAACGGGGAGCTGTTTTTT.

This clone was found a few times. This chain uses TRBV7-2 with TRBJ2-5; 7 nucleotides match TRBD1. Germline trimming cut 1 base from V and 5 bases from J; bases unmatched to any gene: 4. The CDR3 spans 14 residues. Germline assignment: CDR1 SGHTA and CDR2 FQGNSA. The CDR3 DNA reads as TGTGCCAGCAGCTTAGGTACAGGGGTGGAGACCCAGTACTTC. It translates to CASSLGTGVETQYF. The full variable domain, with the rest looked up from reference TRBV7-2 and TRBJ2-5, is GAGVSQSPSNKVTEKGKDVELRCDPISGHTALYWYRQSLGQGLEFLIYFQGNSAPDKSGLPSDRFSAERTGGSVSTLTIQRTQQEDSAVYLCASSLGTGVETQYFGPGTRLLVL.

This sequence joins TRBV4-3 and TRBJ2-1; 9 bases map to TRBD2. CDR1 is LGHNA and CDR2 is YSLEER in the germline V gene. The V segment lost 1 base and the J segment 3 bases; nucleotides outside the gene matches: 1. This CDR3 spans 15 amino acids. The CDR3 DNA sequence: TGCGCCAGCAGCCAAGGGACTAGCGTCTACAATGAGCAGTTCTTC. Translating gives CASSQGTSVYNEQFF.

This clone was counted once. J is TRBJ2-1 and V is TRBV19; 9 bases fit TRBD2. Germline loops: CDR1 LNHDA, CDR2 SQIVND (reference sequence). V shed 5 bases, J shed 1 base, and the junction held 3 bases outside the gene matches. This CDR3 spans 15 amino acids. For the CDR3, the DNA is TGTGCCAGTAGTCCGACTAGCGGATCCTACAATGAGCAGTTCTTC. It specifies CASSPTSGSYNEQFF.

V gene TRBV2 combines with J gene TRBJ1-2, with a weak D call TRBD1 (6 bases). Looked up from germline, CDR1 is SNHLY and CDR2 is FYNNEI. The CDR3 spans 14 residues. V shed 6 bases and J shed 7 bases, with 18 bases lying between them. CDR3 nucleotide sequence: TGTGCCAGCAGCCGGACAGCCTCTTTCTTTGGCTACACCTTC. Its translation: CASSRTASFFGYTF.

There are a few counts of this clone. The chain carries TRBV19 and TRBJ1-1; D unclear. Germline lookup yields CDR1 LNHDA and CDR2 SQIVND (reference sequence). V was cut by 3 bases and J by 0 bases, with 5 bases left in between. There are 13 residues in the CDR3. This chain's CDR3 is CASSIMLNTEAFF. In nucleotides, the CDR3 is TGTGCCAGTAGTATCATGTTGAACACTGAAGCTTTCTTT.

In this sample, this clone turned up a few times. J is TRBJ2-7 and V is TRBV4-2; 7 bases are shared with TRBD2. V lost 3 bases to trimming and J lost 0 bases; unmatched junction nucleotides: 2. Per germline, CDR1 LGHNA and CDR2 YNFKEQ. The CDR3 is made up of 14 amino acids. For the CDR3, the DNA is TGTGCCAGCAGCCAGTGGGACTACTCCTACGAGCAGTACTTC. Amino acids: CASSQWDYSYEQYF.

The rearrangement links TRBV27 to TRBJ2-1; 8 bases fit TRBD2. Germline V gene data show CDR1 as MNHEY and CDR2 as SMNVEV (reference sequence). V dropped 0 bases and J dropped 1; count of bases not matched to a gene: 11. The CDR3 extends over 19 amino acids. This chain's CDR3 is CASSLSPRFSGASYNEQFF. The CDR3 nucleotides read TGTGCCAGCAGTTTATCCCCTCGATTTAGCGGGGCTTCCTACAATGAGCAGTTCTTC.

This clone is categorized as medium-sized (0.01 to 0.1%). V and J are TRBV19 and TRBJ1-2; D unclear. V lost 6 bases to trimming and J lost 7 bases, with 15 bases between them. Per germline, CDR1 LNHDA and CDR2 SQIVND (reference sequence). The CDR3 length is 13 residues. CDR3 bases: TGTGCCAGTAGGATGGGAGGTCTTGTTGGCTACACCTTC. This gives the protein CASRMGGLVGYTF.